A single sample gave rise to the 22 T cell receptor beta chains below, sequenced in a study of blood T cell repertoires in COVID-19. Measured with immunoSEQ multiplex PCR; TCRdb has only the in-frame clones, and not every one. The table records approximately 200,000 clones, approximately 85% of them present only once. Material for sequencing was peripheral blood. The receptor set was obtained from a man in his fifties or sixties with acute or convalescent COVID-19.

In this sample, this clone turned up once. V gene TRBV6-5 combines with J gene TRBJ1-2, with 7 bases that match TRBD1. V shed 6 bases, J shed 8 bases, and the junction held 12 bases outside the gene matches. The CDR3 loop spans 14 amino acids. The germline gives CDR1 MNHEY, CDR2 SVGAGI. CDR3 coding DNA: TGTGCCAGCAGGCGAGGACAGGAGACTCTAGGCTACACCTTC. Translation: CASRRGQETLGYTF.

The CDR3 DNA reads as TGCGCCAGCAGCCGCTCAGGGGCCTCTGGAAACACCATATATTTT. It specifies CASSRSGASGNTIYF. The chain couples TRBV4-3 to TRBJ1-3; a possible D gene is TRBD1 (6 bases). CDR1 LGHNA and CDR2 YSLEER come from the germline V gene. V lost 4 bases and J 0 bases, leaving 10 bases between the germline ends. CDR3 length equals 15 residues.

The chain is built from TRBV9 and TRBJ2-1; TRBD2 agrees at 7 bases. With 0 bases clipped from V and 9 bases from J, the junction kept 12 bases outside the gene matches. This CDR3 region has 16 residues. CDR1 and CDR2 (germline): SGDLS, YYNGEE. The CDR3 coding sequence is TGTGCCAGCAGCGTAGTCGGCGGGAGCCGCTCTAGTGAGCAGTTCTTC. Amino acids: CASSVVGGSRSSEQFF.

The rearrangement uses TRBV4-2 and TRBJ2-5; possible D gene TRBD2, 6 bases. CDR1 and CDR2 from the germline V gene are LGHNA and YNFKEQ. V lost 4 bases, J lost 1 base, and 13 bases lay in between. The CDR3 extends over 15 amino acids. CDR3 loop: CASSRAAGPQETQYF. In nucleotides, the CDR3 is TGTGCCAGCAGCCGAGCCGCGGGGCCCCAAGAGACCCAGTACTTC.

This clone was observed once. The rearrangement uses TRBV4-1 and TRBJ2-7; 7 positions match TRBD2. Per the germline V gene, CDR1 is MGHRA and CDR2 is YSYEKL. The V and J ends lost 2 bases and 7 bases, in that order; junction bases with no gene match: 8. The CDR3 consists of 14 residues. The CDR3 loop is CASSQRGGLGEQYF. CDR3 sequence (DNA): TGCGCCAGCAGCCAAAGGGGAGGGCTCGGTGAGCAGTACTTC.

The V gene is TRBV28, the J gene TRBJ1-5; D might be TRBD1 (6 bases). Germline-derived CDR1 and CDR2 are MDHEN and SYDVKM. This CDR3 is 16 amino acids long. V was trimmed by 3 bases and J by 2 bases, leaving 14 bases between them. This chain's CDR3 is CASSFPDSGRNQPQHF. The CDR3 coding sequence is TGTGCCAGCAGTTTCCCGGACAGTGGACGCAATCAGCCCCAGCATTTT.

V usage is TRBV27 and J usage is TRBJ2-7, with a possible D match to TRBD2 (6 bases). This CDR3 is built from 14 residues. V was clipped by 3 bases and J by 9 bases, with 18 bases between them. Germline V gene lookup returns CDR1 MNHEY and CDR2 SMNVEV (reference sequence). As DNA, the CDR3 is TGTGCCAGCAGTTTTATCACTTCTAAGCGGGTGCAGTACTTC. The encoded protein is CASSFITSKRVQYF.

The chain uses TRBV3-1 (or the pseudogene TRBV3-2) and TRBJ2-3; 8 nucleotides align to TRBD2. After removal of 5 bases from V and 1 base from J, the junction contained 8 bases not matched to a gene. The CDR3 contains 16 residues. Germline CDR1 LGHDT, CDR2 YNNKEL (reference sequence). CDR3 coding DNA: TGTGCCAGCAGCGCCCGGGGAGCGGGGGGCACAGATACGCAGTATTTT. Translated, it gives CASSARGAGGTDTQYF.

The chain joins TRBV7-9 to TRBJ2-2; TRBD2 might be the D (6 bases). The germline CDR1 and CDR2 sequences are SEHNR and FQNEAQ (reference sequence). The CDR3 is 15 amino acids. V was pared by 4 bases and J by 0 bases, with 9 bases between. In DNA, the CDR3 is TGTGCCAGCAGCTCGGGACTGACGAACACCGGGGAGCTGTTTTTT. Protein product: CASSSGLTNTGELFF.

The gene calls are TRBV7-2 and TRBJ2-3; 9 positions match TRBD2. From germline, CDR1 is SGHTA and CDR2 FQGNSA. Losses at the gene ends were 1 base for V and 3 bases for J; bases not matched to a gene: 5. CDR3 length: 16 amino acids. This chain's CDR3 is CASSLGGSGGTDTQYF. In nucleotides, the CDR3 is TGTGCCAGCAGCTTAGGGGGTAGCGGGGGAACAGATACGCAGTATTTT.

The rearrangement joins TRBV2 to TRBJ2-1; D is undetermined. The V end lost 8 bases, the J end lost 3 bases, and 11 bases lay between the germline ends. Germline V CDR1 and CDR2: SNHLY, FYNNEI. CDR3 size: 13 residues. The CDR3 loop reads CASDRLVYNEQFF. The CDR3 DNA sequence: TGTGCCAGCGATAGACTCGTCTACAATGAGCAGTTCTTC.

The CDR3 DNA follows: TGTGCCAGCAGCCCGGGACAGCCGGACTTTTGGGATACGCAGTATTTT. Its translation: CASSPGQPDFWDTQYF. This rearrangement joins TRBV5-5 to TRBJ2-3, with 7 bases aligning to TRBD1. The length of the CDR3 is 16 residues. Germline lookup yields CDR1 SGHKS and CDR2 YYEKEE (reference sequence). V trimming: 4 bases; J trimming: 6 bases; junction bases outside the gene matches: 14.

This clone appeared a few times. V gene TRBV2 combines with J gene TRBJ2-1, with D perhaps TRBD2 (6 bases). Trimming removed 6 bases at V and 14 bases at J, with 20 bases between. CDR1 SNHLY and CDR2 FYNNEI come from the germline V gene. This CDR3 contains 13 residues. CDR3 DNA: TGTGCCAGCAGCTCTTCTTCTACGGGAGAAAAGTTCTTC. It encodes CASSSSSTGEKFF.

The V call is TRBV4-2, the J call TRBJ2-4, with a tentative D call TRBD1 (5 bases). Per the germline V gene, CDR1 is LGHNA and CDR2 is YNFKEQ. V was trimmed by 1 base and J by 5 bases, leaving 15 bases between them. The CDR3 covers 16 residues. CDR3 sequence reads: CASSQVHAGPQNIQYF. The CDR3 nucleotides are TGTGCCAGCAGCCAAGTTCATGCAGGGCCCCAAAACATTCAGTACTTC.

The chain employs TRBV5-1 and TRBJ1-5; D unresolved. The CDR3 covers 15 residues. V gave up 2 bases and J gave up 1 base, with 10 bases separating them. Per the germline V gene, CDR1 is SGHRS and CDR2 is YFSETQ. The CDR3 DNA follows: TGCGCCAGCAGCTTCTCAGACATGAGCAATCAGCCCCAGCATTTT. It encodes CASSFSDMSNQPQHF. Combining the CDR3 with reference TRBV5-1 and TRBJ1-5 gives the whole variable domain KAGVTQTPRYLIKTRGQQVTLSCSPISGHRSVSWYQQTPGQGLQFLFEYFSETQRNKGNFPGRFSGRQFSNSRSEMNVSTLELGDSALYLCASSFSDMSNQPQHFGDGTRLSIL.

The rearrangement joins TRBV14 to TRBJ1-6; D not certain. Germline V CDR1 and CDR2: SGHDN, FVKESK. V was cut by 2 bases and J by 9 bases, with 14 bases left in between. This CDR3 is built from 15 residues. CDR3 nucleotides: TGTGCCAGCAGCCAATTTGGCCCGGCGGGTTCACCCCTCCACTTT. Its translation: CASSQFGPAGSPLHF. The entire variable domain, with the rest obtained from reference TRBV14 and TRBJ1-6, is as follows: EAGVTQFPSHSVIEKGQTVTLRCDPISGHDNLYWYRRVMGKEIKFLLHFVKESKQDESGMPNNRFLAERTGGTYSTLKVQPAELEDSGVYFCASSQFGPAGSPLHFGNGTRLTVT.

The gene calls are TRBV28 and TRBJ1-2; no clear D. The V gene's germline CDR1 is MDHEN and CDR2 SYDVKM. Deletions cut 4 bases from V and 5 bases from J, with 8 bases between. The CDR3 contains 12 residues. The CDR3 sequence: CASSSQAYGYTF. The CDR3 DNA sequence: TGTGCCAGCAGTTCCCAGGCTTATGGCTACACCTTC.

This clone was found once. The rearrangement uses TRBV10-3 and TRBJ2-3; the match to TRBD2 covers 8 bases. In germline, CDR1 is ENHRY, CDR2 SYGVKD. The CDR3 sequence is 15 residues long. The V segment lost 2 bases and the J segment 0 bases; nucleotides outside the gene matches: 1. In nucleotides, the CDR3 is TGTGCCATCAGTGAGATAGCGGGGAGCACAGATACGCAGTATTTT. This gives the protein CAISEIAGSTDTQYF.

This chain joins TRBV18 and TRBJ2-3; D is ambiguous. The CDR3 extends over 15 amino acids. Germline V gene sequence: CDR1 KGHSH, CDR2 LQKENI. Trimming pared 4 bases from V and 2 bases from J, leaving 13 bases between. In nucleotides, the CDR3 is TGTGCCAGCTCACGATTTGCGGCGTCCACAGATACGCAGTATTTT. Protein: CASSRFAASTDTQYF.

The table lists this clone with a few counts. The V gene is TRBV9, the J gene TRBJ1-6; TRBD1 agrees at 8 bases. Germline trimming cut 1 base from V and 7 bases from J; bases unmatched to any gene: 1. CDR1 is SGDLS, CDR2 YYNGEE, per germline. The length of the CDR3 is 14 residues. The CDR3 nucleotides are TGTGCCAGCAGCGTATGGGACAGGAATTCACCCCTCCACTTT. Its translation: CASSVWDRNSPLHF.

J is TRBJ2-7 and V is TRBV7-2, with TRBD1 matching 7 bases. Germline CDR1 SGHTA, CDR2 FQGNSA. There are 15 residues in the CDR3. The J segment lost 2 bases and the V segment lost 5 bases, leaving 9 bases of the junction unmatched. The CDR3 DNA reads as TGTGCCAGCAGCCTTGGGACAGACTCGCCCTACGAGCAGTACTTC. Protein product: CASSLGTDSPYEQYF.

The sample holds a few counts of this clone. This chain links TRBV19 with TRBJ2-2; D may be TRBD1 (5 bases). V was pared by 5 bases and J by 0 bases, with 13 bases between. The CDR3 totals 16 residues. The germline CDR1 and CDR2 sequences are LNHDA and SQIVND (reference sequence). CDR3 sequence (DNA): TGTGCCAGTAGTCCGATTGACAGAGCGAACACCGGGGAGCTGTTTTTT. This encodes CASSPIDRANTGELFF.